Listed here are 31 T cell receptor beta chains from one sample, sequenced in a study of blood T cell repertoires in COVID-19. Produced via immunoSEQ multiplex PCR; TCRdb's table is partial and in-frame only. The sample includes about 99,000 clones, about four fifths of them seen just once. Sequencing used peripheral blood. These receptors originate from a man in his 70s with active or convalescent COVID-19.

V is TRBV6-6 and J is TRBJ2-1; the match to TRBD2 covers 8 bases. The V gene's germline CDR1 is MNHNY and CDR2 SVGAGI (reference sequence). The J segment lost 7 bases and the V segment lost 4 bases, leaving 9 bases of the junction unmatched. The CDR3 extends over 15 amino acids. The CDR3: CASSSLGGGINEQFF. The CDR3 DNA follows: TGTGCCAGCAGTTCCCTCGGGGGGGGGATTAATGAGCAGTTCTTC.

The gene calls are TRBV15 and TRBJ1-4; D unresolved. The germline V and J ends were trimmed by 10 bases and 0 bases, with 18 bases remaining between them. The germline V gene encodes CDR1 LNHNV and CDR2 YYDKDF (reference sequence). This CDR3 is built from 16 residues. CDR3 DNA: TGTGCCAGCGTGAGGGTGTGGAGGGCAACTAATGAAAAACTGTTTTTT. It codes for CASVRVWRATNEKLFF. Combining the CDR3 with reference TRBV15 and TRBJ1-4 gives the whole variable domain DAMVIQNPRYQVTQFGKPVTLSCSQTLNHNVMYWYQQKSSQAPKLLFHYYDKDFNNEADTPDNFQSRRPNTSFCFLDIRSPGLGDTAMYLCASVRVWRATNEKLFFGSGTQLSVL.

The chain joins TRBV19 to TRBJ1-4; no firm D call. Germline V lookup: CDR1 LNHDA, CDR2 SQIVND (reference sequence). V was shortened by 3 bases and J by 7 bases, with 12 bases between the two germline ends. This CDR3 has 14 residues. The chain's CDR3 is CASSIRGSGEKLFF. CDR3 nucleotides: TGTGCCAGTAGTATTAGAGGTTCTGGTGAAAAACTGTTTTTT.

This clone has just a few counts. The chain couples TRBV7-3 to TRBJ2-2, with no clear D. The CDR3 runs to 12 residues. Trimming removed 5 bases from V and 5 bases from J, with 6 bases in between. CDR1 and CDR2 (germline): SGHTA, FQGTGA. CDR3 protein: CASSPGTGELFF. CDR3 bases: TGTGCCAGCAGCCCAGGAACCGGGGAGCTGTTTTTT.

The CDR3 here is CASSLSMVTGELFF. The CDR3 DNA reads TGTGCCAGCAGCTTGTCTATGGTGACCGGGGAGCTGTTTTTT. This rearrangement joins TRBV5-4 to TRBJ2-2; D gene unclear. The CDR3 totals 14 residues. The ends were cut back, 1 base at V and 5 bases at J, with 9 bases in the middle. In germline, CDR1 is SGHNT, CDR2 YYREEE (reference sequence).

This clone is a singleton in its sample. The chain employs TRBV10-2 and TRBJ1-6, with D possibly TRBD1 on 5 matching bases. CDR1 is WSHSY and CDR2 is SAAADI in the germline V gene. Trimming removed 8 bases at V and 0 bases at J, with 14 bases between. The CDR3 is 16 residues long. The CDR3 DNA reads as TGCGCCAGCGGGAAAACGGACACCTCCTATAATTCACCCCTCCACTTT. The encoded protein is CASGKTDTSYNSPLHF.

This clone was recorded a few times. The rearrangement links TRBV2 to TRBJ1-4; 7 bases are shared with TRBD1. CDR3 size: 15 residues. With V trimmed by 5 bases and J by 6 bases, 9 bases remained unmatched. Germline V gene sequence: CDR1 SNHLY, CDR2 FYNNEI. CDR3 nucleotide sequence: TGTGCCAGCAGTCCAGACAGGGTCTTCTATGAAAAACTGTTTTTT. It encodes CASSPDRVFYEKLFF. Combining the CDR3 with reference TRBV2 and TRBJ1-4 gives the whole variable domain EPEVTQTPSHQVTQMGQEVILRCVPISNHLYFYWYRQILGQKVEFLVSFYNNEISEKSEIFDDQFSVERPDGSNFTLKIRSTKLEDSAMYFCASSPDRVFYEKLFFGSGTQLSVL.

The chain uses TRBV7-2 and TRBJ2-2; D is perhaps TRBD2 (6 bases). The CDR3 extends over 14 amino acids. V shed 1 base and J shed 6 bases, with 9 bases lying between them. In germline, CDR1 is SGHTA, CDR2 FQGNSA. CDR3 in amino acids: CASSLGGGAGELFF. The CDR3, as DNA: TGTGCCAGCAGCTTAGGGGGCGGGGCCGGGGAGCTGTTTTTT.

The J gene is TRBJ1-1, the V gene TRBV24-1; tentatively, D is TRBD1 (5 bases). This CDR3 spans 19 amino acids. The V end was cut by 4 bases, the J end by 2 bases, with 25 bases between. CDR1 KGHDR and CDR2 SFDVKD come from the germline V gene. In DNA, the CDR3 is TGTGCCACCAGTGACCGTCGTGGGGGGAAGATGAGGGCCAACACTGAAGCTTTCTTT. Its translation is CATSDRRGGKMRANTEAFF.

This clone was seen just once. This sequence joins TRBV12-3 or TRBV12-4 and TRBJ2-7, with TRBD2 as a possible D gene (6 bases). Trimming pared 1 base from V and 6 bases from J, leaving 7 bases between. CDR3 size: 12 residues. CDR3 bases: TGTGCCAGCAGTTTAGGGGGAGGCGAGCAGTACTTC. Residues: CASSLGGGEQYF.

The rearrangement uses TRBV7-2 and TRBJ1-1; TRBD1 might be the D (5 bases). This CDR3 contains 14 residues. Germline V gene lookup returns CDR1 SGHTA and CDR2 FQGNSA. V lost 4 bases to trimming and J lost 5 bases, with 14 bases between them. CDR3 coding DNA: TGTGCCAGCAGCTCGACAGCGTCCGGGACTGAAGCTTTCTTT. It specifies CASSSTASGTEAFF.

V gene TRBV30 combines with J gene TRBJ1-3; D is undetermined. The ends were cut back, 3 bases at V and 0 bases at J, with 3 bases in the middle. CDR3 length equals 12 residues. Germline lookup yields CDR1 GTSNPN and CDR2 SVGIG (reference sequence). The CDR3 bases are TGTGCCTGGAGCGGCTCTGGAAACACCATATATTTT. Protein sequence: CAWSGSGNTIYF.

The chain combines TRBV28 with TRBJ1-2; no clear D. Germline V gene lookup returns CDR1 MDHEN and CDR2 SYDVKM. The CDR3 covers 10 residues. Trimming stripped 10 bases from V and 4 bases from J, with 7 bases between. The CDR3: CATGSYGYTF. Written as DNA, the CDR3 is TGTGCCACCGGGAGCTATGGCTACACCTTC.

With regard to this clone: This same CDR3 is encoded by further DNA sequences in the sample. J is TRBJ1-2 and V is TRBV2; TRBD1 matches 9 bases. The CDR3 is made up of 14 amino acids. Germline V lookup: CDR1 SNHLY, CDR2 FYNNEI. After removal of 6 bases from V and 2 bases from J, the junction contained 4 bases not matched to a gene. The CDR3 DNA sequence: TGTGCCAGCAGCGGAGGACAGGGGAACTATGGCTACACCTTC. This encodes CASSGGQGNYGYTF.

J is TRBJ2-3 and V is TRBV18; D is perhaps TRBD2 (5 bases). Trimming cost V 5 bases and J 6 bases, with 12 bases left between them. CDR3 length: 13 residues. Per the germline V gene, CDR1 is KGHSH and CDR2 is LQKENI. This CDR3 reads CASSTLRADTQYF. In DNA form, the CDR3 reads TGTGCCAGCTCAACGTTGAGGGCCGATACGCAGTATTTT.

The chain uses TRBV6-6 and TRBJ1-1, with unresolved D. Germline CDR1 reads MNHNY; CDR2 reads SVGAGI (reference sequence). With 6 bases removed from V and 2 bases from J, the gap between germline ends came to 13 bases. The CDR3 extends over 14 amino acids. In DNA form, the CDR3 reads TGTGCCAGCAGCGGGAATCGGCCAAACACTGAAGCTTTCTTT. Protein: CASSGNRPNTEAFF.

CDR3 sequence: CASSWGGRSSYNSPLHF. The CDR3 coding sequence is TGTGCCAGCAGTTGGGGAGGCAGGAGCTCCTATAATTCACCCCTCCACTTT. The V gene is TRBV6-2 or TRBV6-3, the J gene TRBJ1-6; D is undetermined. Germline CDR1 and CDR2: MNHEY and SVGEGT. CDR3 size: 17 residues. Deletions cut 4 bases from V and 0 bases from J, with 13 bases between.

This clone was detected only once. The chain uses TRBV28 and TRBJ2-3; 9 bases align to TRBD2. Germline CDR1 and CDR2: MDHEN and SYDVKM. Trimming took 5 bases from V and 2 from J; bases not matched to a gene: 14. This CDR3 comprises 18 residues. This CDR3 is CASSLWAASGTDTDTQYF. The CDR3 coding sequence is TGTGCCAGCAGTCTCTGGGCGGCTAGCGGGACAGACACAGATACGCAGTATTTT.

Remarks on this clone: Different DNA sequences within this sample yield the same CDR3. This sequence joins TRBV6-6 and TRBJ2-5; D remains unclear. Trimming removed 0 bases at V and 5 bases at J, with 4 bases between. The CDR3 contains 12 residues. CDR1 is MNHNY, CDR2 SVGAGI, per germline (reference sequence). The CDR3 protein is CASSYSRETQYF. The CDR3, as DNA: TGTGCCAGCAGTTACTCGAGGGAGACCCAGTACTTC.

Comments on this clone: Other DNA sequences in this sample translate to the same CDR3. This sequence joins TRBV18 and TRBJ1-2; 9 bases map to TRBD1. The V gene's germline CDR1 is KGHSH and CDR2 LQKENI. The V gene end was trimmed by 3 bases and the J gene end by 4 bases; junction bases not matched to a gene: 3. CDR3 length equals 14 residues. This CDR3 is CASSPGQGSYGYTF. CDR3 sequence (DNA): TGTGCCAGCTCACCCGGACAGGGGAGCTATGGCTACACCTTC. Based on the CDR3 plus reference TRBV18 and TRBJ1-2, the full variable domain is NAGVMQNPRHLVRRRGQEARLRCSPMKGHSHVYWYRQLPEEGLKFMVYLQKENIIDESGMPKERFSAEFPKEGPSILRIQQVVRGDSAAYFCASSPGQGSYGYTFGSGTRLTVV.

This clone is a singleton in its sample. The chain has TRBV7-2 and TRBJ1-4; 11 bases line up with TRBD1. CDR3 length: 19 amino acids. The germline V gene encodes CDR1 SGHTA and CDR2 FQGNSA. V shed 4 bases, J shed 3 bases, and the junction held 13 bases outside the gene matches. In DNA, the CDR3 is TGTGCCAGCAGCTCAAGAGGACAGGGGGCATCTGAGGCTAATGAAAAACTGTTTTTT. As protein: CASSSRGQGASEANEKLFF.

V gene TRBV18 combines with J gene TRBJ2-2; D remains ambiguous. This CDR3 has 14 amino acids. In germline, CDR1 is KGHSH, CDR2 LQKENI. V was cut by 5 bases and J by 0 bases, with 7 bases left in between. DNA of the CDR3: TGTGCCAGCTCATTCGGTACGAACACCGGGGAGCTGTTTTTT. Translated, it gives CASSFGTNTGELFF.

The rearrangement joins TRBV2 to TRBJ1-2; the D gene is possibly TRBD1 (5 bases). In germline, CDR1 is SNHLY, CDR2 FYNNEI. With 5 bases removed from V and 8 bases from J, the gap between germline ends came to 15 bases. The CDR3 extends over 13 amino acids. The CDR3 region is CASSNYRSGGYTF. CDR3 in DNA: TGTGCCAGCAGTAATTACAGGTCTGGGGGCTACACCTTC.

This clone was recorded once. The rearrangement joins TRBV5-1 to TRBJ2-7; a weak D match, TRBD2 (6 bases). V lost 4 bases to trimming and J lost 2 bases, with 16 bases between them. The CDR3 is made up of 15 amino acids. Germline V CDR1 and CDR2: SGHRS, YFSETQ. The CDR3 DNA reads as TGCGCCAGCAGCCCCGGAGGGTCAGATCCCTACGAGCAGTACTTC. It specifies CASSPGGSDPYEQYF.

The chain has TRBV5-6 and TRBJ1-2, with 7 bases fitting TRBD1. V was pared by 4 bases and J by 6 bases, with 15 bases of the junction left unmatched. Per germline, CDR1 SGHDT and CDR2 YYEEEE. The CDR3 has 16 residues. The CDR3: CASSLLQGTVGNGYTF. CDR3 DNA: TGTGCCAGCAGCCTTTTACAAGGGACAGTCGGTAATGGCTACACCTTC.

V is TRBV18 and J is TRBJ2-5; 10 bases fit TRBD2. The CDR3 length is 13 residues. Germline V gene sequence: CDR1 KGHSH, CDR2 LQKENI. The V gene end was trimmed by 3 bases and the J gene end by 10 bases; junction bases not matched to a gene: 5. The CDR3 loop is CASSPTSGEGQYF. The CDR3, as DNA: TGTGCCAGCTCACCTACTAGCGGGGAAGGCCAGTACTTC.

V gene TRBV6-2 or TRBV6-3 combines with J gene TRBJ2-1, with D tentatively TRBD2 (6 bases). The CDR3 spans 15 residues. The V end lost 5 bases, the J end lost 0 bases, and 11 bases lay between the germline ends. Germline CDR1 and CDR2: MNHEY and SVGEGT. This chain's CDR3 is CASSRLTSSYNEQFF. As DNA, the CDR3 is TGTGCCAGCAGTCGCCTGACTAGCTCCTACAATGAGCAGTTCTTC.

This chain links TRBV2 with TRBJ2-1; 10 bases align to TRBD2. CDR3 length: 15 amino acids. With 2 bases clipped from V and 5 bases from J, the junction kept 3 bases outside the gene matches. CDR1 and CDR2 (germline): SNHLY, FYNNEI. CDR3 coding DNA: TGTGCCAGCAGTGAAAGAGCGGGGGGGAACAATGAGCAGTTCTTC. Protein product: CASSERAGGNNEQFF.

This chain links TRBV6-6 with TRBJ1-5; 9 bases are shared with TRBD1. The CDR3 runs 15 residues. V gave up 7 bases and J gave up 1 base; unmatched junction bases: 5. CDR1 MNHNY and CDR2 SVGAGI come from the germline V gene (reference sequence). CDR3 in amino acids: CASKRTGESNQPQHF. The CDR3 DNA reads as TGTGCCAGCAAGAGGACAGGGGAGAGCAATCAGCCCCAGCATTTT.

DNA for the CDR3: TGTGCCAGCGCCCCGCGGGGGGGCCGCTCAGCCGCCGGTCAGCCCCAGCATTTT. It is translated as CASAPRGGRSAAGQPQHF. V is TRBV7-8 and J is TRBJ1-5, with D tentatively TRBD1 (6 bases). Germline V gene lookup returns CDR1 SGHVS and CDR2 FQNEAQ. V was cut by 8 bases and J by 6 bases, with 29 bases left in between. This CDR3 is built from 18 residues.

The rearrangement uses TRBV5-4 and TRBJ2-3, with D unresolved. The CDR3 runs 14 residues. Trimming took off 2 bases at V and 1 base at J, with 8 bases between the two ends. Germline values: CDR1 SGHNT, CDR2 YYREEE (reference sequence). In DNA form, the CDR3 reads TGTGCCAGCAGCTTACGTCAGGGCACAGATACGCAGTATTTT. This translates into CASSLRQGTDTQYF.